Shown below are 14 T cell receptor beta chains from a single sample sequenced in a study of blood T cell repertoires in COVID-19. Assay used: immunoSEQ multiplex PCR; TCRdb lists only in-frame clones, some missing. The sample holds about 250,000 clones, 90% seen once. Sequencing input: peripheral blood. These receptors were obtained from a woman aged 55 to 70 with COVID-19, enrolled during active disease.

The chain has TRBV30 and TRBJ1-1; D is undetermined. The CDR3 covers 13 residues. The V end lost 5 bases, the J end lost 4 bases, and 14 bases lay between the germline ends. CDR1 GTSNPN and CDR2 SVGIG come from the germline V gene (reference sequence). The CDR3 DNA is TGTGCCTGGCAACCGAGAAAGAGCACTGAAGCTTTCTTT. Amino acid sequence: CAWQPRKSTEAFF.

The chain recombines TRBV2 with TRBJ1-3, with D hard to call. Looked up from germline, CDR1 is SNHLY and CDR2 is FYNNEI. The CDR3 has 15 residues. Trimming removed 4 bases from V and 1 base from J, with 11 bases in between. CDR3 DNA sequence: TGTGCCAGCAGTGTACGCCGGGTTTCTGGAAACACCATATATTTT. It translates to CASSVRRVSGNTIYF.

This rearrangement joins TRBV2 to TRBJ1-5; 9 bases match TRBD1. This CDR3 is built from 16 residues. The trim removed 2 bases at V and 7 bases at J, leaving 9 bases unmatched. The germline CDR1 and CDR2 sequences are SNHLY and FYNNEI. CDR3 bases: TGTGCCAGCAGTGAATCATTACAGGGGGCTGGCCAGCCCCAGCATTTT. Translated, it gives CASSESLQGAGQPQHF.

The chain is built from TRBV30 and TRBJ2-2; a possible D gene is TRBD2 (6 bases). Trimming removed 5 bases at V and 7 bases at J, with 20 bases between. The V gene's germline CDR1 is GTSNPN and CDR2 SVGIG (reference sequence). The CDR3 sequence is 15 residues long. CDR3 DNA: TGTGCCTGGGCTACCCAGACGGGGGTTCTCGGGGAGCTGTTTTTT. Its protein is CAWATQTGVLGELFF.

The genes are TRBV7-2 and TRBJ2-3; TRBD1 might be the D (5 bases). This CDR3 has 14 amino acids. CDR1 is SGHTA, CDR2 FQGNSA, per germline. V was pared by 7 bases and J by 6 bases, with 17 bases between. The CDR3 reads CASTRPQGVDTQYF. The CDR3, as DNA: TGTGCCAGCACCCGACCGCAGGGTGTGGATACGCAGTATTTT.

This clone was found once. This chain connects TRBV27 to TRBJ2-7; D gene unclear. V lost 5 bases and J lost 2, with 7 bases in between. CDR3 size: 12 residues. Per germline, CDR1 MNHEY and CDR2 SMNVEV (reference sequence). CDR3 in DNA: TGTGCCAGCAGTCCCACAACCTACGAGCAGTACTTC. It yields the protein CASSPTTYEQYF.

The chain is built from TRBV18 and TRBJ2-2, with D maybe TRBD1 (6 bases). Germline V CDR1 and CDR2: KGHSH, LQKENI. Trimming removed 2 bases from V and 2 bases from J, with 6 bases in between. The CDR3 loop spans 14 amino acids. Written as DNA, the CDR3 is TGTGCCAGCTCACCAGGGGGCAACACCGGGGAGCTGTTTTTT. Its translation: CASSPGGNTGELFF.

The chain uses TRBV15 and TRBJ1-5; D might be TRBD1 (6 bases). CDR3 length: 15 amino acids. The germline V gene encodes CDR1 LNHNV and CDR2 YYDKDF (reference sequence). Between the trimmed V and J ends, which lost 1 base and 0 bases, there was a span of 7 bases. The CDR3 sequence: CATSRGDNSNQPQHF. The CDR3 DNA reads TGTGCCACCAGCAGAGGGGACAATAGCAATCAGCCCCAGCATTTT.

This chain uses TRBV13 with TRBJ1-2, with 8 bases matching TRBD1. With V trimmed by 6 bases and J by 8 bases, 8 bases remained unmatched. The CDR3 is made up of 13 amino acids. The germline CDR1 and CDR2 sequences are PRHDT and FYEKMQ (reference sequence). The CDR3 here is CASRPQGAEGYTF. The CDR3 nucleotides read TGTGCCAGCAGGCCCCAGGGGGCAGAGGGCTACACCTTC.

V usage is TRBV5-1 and J usage is TRBJ2-2, with D possibly matching TRBD2 (5 bases). The V and J ends lost 4 bases and 0 bases respectively, with 10 bases between them. The CDR3 spans 15 residues. Germline V CDR1 and CDR2: SGHRS, YFSETQ. DNA of the CDR3: TGCGCCAGCAGCCCGGGATACCCGAACACCGGGGAGCTGTTTTTT. It specifies CASSPGYPNTGELFF.

The chain uses TRBV3-1 (or the pseudogene TRBV3-2) and TRBJ2-7; weak D call: TRBD2 (6 bases). The V gene's germline CDR1 is LGHDT and CDR2 YNNKEL (reference sequence). Trimming took off 0 bases at V and 0 bases at J, with 12 bases between the two ends. CDR3 size: 16 residues. For the CDR3, the DNA is TGTGCCAGCAGCCAAGATCGGTGGAGGGACTCCTACGAGCAGTACTTC. Translating it yields CASSQDRWRDSYEQYF.

This sequence joins TRBV10-3 and TRBJ1-4; the match to TRBD1 covers 9 bases. The CDR3 is 15 amino acids. The germline gives CDR1 ENHRY, CDR2 SYGVKD. J lost 3 bases, V lost 10 bases, and 9 bases had no gene match. This CDR3 reads CATAWGQGPNEKLFF. As DNA, the CDR3 is TGTGCCACCGCTTGGGGACAGGGCCCTAATGAAAAACTGTTTTTT.

This chain joins TRBV7-6 and TRBJ2-1, with D possibly TRBD2 on 5 matching bases. The CDR3 is made up of 13 amino acids. Germline lookup yields CDR1 SGHVS and CDR2 FNYEAQ. V dropped 1 base and J dropped 10 bases, with 11 bases sitting between them. The CDR3 coding sequence is TGTGCCAGCAGCTTAGGGCTAGCACGGGAGCAGTTCTTC. It translates to CASSLGLAREQFF.

CDR3 bases: TGTGCCACCAGCAGAACCCGAGGACAGGGTGTAGATACGCAGTATTTT. It specifies CATSRTRGQGVDTQYF. The rearrangement links TRBV15 to TRBJ2-3, with 8 bases lining up with TRBD1. Trimming cost V 2 bases and J 5 bases; bases outside gene matches: 9. This CDR3 is built from 16 residues. Per the germline V gene, CDR1 is LNHNV and CDR2 is YYDKDF (reference sequence).